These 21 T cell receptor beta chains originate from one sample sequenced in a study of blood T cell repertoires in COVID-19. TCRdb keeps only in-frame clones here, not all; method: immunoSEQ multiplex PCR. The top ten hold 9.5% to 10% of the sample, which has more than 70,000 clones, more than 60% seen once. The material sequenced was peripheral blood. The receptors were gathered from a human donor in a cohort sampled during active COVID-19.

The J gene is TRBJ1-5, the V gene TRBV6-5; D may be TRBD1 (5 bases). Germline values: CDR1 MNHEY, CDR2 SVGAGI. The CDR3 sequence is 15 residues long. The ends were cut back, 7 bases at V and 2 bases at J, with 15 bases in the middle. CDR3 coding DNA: TGTGCCAGCATCCTCAGGGATGTCGGCAATCAGCCCCAGCATTTT. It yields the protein CASILRDVGNQPQHF.

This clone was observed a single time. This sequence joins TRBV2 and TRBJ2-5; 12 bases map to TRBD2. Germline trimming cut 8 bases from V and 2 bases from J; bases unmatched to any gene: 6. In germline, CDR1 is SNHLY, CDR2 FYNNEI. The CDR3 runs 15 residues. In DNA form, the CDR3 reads TGTGCCAGCGCCAAACTAGCGGGGGGACAAGAGACCCAGTACTTC. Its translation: CASAKLAGGQETQYF.

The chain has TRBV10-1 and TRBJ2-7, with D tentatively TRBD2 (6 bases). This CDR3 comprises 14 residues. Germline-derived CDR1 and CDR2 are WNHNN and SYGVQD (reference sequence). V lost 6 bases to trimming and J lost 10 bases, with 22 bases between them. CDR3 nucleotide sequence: TGCGCCAGCAGCACCGGGACTCAAACATCCGGTCAGTACTTC. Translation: CASSTGTQTSGQYF.

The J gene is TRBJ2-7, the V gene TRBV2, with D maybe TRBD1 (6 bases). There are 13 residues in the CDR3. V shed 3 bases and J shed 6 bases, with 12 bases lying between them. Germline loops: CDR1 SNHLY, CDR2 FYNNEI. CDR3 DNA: TGTGCCAGCAGTGACAGGGGAGTTGCCGAGCAGTACTTC. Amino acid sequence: CASSDRGVAEQYF.

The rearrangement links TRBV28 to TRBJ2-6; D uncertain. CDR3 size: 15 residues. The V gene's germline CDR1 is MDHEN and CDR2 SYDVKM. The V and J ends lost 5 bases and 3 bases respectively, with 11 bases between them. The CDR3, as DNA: TGTGCCAGCAGTCATCTAAGAGATGGGGCCAACGTCCTGACTTTC. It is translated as CASSHLRDGANVLTF.

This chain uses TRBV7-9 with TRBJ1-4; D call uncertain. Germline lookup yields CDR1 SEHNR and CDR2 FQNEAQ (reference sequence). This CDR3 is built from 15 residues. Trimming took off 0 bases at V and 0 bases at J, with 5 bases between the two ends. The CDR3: CASSLAAATNEKLFF. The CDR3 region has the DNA TGTGCCAGCAGCTTAGCGGCGGCAACTAATGAAAAACTGTTTTTT. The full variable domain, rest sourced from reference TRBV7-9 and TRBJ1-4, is DTGVSQNPRHKITKRGQNVTFRCDPISEHNRLYWYRQTLGQGPEFLTYFQNEAQLEKSRLLSDRFSAERPKGSFSTLEIQRTEQGDSAMYLCASSLAAATNEKLFFGSGTQLSVL.

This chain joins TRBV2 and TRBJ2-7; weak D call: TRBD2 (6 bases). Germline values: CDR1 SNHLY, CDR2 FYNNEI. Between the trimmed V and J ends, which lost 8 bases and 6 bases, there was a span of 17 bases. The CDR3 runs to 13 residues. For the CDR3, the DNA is TGTGCCAGCGGGGCTAGCGCCTCGGGCGAGCAGTACTTC. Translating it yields CASGASASGEQYF.

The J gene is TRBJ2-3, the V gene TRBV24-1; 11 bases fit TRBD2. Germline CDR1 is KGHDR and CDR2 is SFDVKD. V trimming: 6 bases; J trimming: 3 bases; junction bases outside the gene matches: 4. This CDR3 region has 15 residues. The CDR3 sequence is CATSRASGGTDTQYF. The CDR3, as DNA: TGTGCCACCAGTCGCGCTAGCGGGGGGACAGATACGCAGTATTTT.

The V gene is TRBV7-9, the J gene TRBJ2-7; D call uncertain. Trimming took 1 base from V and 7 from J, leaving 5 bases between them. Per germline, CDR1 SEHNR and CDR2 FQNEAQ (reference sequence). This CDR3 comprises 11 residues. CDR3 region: CASSLGREQYF. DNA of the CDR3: TGTGCCAGCAGCTTAGGGAGAGAGCAGTACTTC.

CDR3 in amino acids: CASSDQPGQGGTNEKLFF. The CDR3 DNA follows: TGTGCCAGCAGTGACCAACCGGGACAGGGAGGGACTAATGAAAAACTGTTTTTT. The V call is TRBV6-4, the J call TRBJ1-4, with 9 bases that match TRBD1. V shed 2 bases, J shed 2 bases, and the junction held 9 bases outside the gene matches. This CDR3 spans 18 amino acids. Germline CDR1 reads MRHNA; CDR2 reads SNTAGT.

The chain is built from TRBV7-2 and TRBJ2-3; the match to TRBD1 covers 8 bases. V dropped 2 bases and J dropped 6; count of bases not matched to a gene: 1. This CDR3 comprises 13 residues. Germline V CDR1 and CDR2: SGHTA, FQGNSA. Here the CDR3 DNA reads TGTGCCAGCAGCTTAAACAGGGGGGATACGCAGTATTTT. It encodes CASSLNRGDTQYF.

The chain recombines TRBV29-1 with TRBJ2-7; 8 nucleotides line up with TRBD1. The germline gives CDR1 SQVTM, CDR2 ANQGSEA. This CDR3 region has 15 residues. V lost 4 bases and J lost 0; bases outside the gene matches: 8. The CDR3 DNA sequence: TGCAGCGTTGTATATGTACAGGGGGGCTCCTACGAGCAGTACTTC. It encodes CSVVYVQGGSYEQYF.

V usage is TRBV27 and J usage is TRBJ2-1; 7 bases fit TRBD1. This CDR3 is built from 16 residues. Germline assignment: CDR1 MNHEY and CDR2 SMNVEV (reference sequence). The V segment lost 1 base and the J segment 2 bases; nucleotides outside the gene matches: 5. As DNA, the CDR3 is TGTGCCAGCAGTTTATTGGTGCAGGGGGCCTACAATGAGCAGTTCTTC. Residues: CASSLLVQGAYNEQFF.

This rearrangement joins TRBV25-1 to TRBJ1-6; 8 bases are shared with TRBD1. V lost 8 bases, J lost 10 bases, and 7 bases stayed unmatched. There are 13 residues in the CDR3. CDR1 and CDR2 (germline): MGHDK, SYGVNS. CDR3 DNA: TGTGCCAGCCGGGACAGGCTTTCATCACCCCTCCACTTT. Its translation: CASRDRLSSPLHF. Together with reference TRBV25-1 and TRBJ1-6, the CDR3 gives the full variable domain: EADIYQTPRYLVIGTGKKITLECSQTMGHDKMYWYQQDPGMELHLIHYSYGVNSTEKGDLSSESTVSRIRTEHFPLTLESARPSHTSQYLCASRDRLSSPLHFGNGTRLTVT.

The CDR3 DNA reads as TGTGCCAGCAGTTCCACCGGGACAGGCCTCTACGAGCAGTACTTC. Residues: CASSSTGTGLYEQYF. This chain joins TRBV11-2 and TRBJ2-7; TRBD1 agrees at 8 bases. After removal of 6 bases from V and 3 bases from J, the junction contained 10 bases not matched to a gene. CDR1 SGHAT and CDR2 FQNNGV come from the germline V gene. CDR3 length equals 15 residues. Full variable domain (missing parts from reference TRBV11-2 and TRBJ2-7): EAGVAQSPRYKIIEKRQSVAFWCNPISGHATLYWYQQILGQGPKLLIQFQNNGVVDDSQLPKDRFSAERLKGVDSTLKIQPAKLEDSAVYLCASSSTGTGLYEQYFGPGTRLTVT.

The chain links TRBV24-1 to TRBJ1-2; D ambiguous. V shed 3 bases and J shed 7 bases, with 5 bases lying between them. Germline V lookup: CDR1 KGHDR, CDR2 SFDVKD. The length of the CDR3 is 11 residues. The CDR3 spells CATSDGRGYTF. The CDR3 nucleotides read TGTGCCACCAGTGATGGGCGTGGCTACACCTTC.

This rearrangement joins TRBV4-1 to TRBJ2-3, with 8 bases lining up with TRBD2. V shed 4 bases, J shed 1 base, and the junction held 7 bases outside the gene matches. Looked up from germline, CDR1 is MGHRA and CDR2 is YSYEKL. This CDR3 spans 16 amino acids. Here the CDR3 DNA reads TGCGCCAGCAGCCCTCCTGGAGCGGGGGGCACAGATACGCAGTATTTT. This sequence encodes CASSPPGAGGTDTQYF.

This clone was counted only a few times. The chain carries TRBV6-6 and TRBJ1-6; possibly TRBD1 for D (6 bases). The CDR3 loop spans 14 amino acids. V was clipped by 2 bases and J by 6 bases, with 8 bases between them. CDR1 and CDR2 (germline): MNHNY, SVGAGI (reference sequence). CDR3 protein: CASSYRGINSPLHF. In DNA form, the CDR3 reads TGTGCCAGCAGTTACAGGGGGATTAATTCACCCCTCCACTTT.

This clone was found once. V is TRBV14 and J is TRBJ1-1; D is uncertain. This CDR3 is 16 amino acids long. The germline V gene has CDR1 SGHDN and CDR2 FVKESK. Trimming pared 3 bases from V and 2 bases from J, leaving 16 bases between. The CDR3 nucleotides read TGTGCCAGCAGCCATCCGTACAACACAGAAAACACTGAAGCTTTCTTT. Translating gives CASSHPYNTENTEAFF. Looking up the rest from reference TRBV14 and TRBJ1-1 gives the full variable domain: EAGVTQFPSHSVIEKGQTVTLRCDPISGHDNLYWYRRVMGKEIKFLLHFVKESKQDESGMPNNRFLAERTGGTYSTLKVQPAELEDSGVYFCASSHPYNTENTEAFFGQGTRLTVV.

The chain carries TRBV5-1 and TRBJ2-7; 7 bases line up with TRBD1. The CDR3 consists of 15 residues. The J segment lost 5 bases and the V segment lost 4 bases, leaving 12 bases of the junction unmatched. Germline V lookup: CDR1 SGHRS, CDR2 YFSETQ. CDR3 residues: CASSARTGQTDEQYF. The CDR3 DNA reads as TGCGCCAGCAGCGCTAGGACAGGCCAGACGGACGAGCAGTACTTC. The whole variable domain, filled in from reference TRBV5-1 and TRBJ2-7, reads KAGVTQTPRYLIKTRGQQVTLSCSPISGHRSVSWYQQTPGQGLQFLFEYFSETQRNKGNFPGRFSGRQFSNSRSEMNVSTLELGDSALYLCASSARTGQTDEQYFGPGTRLTVT.

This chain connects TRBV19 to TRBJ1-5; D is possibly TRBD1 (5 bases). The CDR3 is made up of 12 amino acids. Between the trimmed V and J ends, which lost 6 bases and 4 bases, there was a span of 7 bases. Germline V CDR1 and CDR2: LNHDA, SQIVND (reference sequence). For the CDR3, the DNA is TGTGCCAGTAGGTACAGGAATCAGCCCCAGCATTTT. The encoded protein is CASRYRNQPQHF.